This note documents a single T cell receptor beta chain sequence. Its antigen is as yet unknown. V lost 4 bases, J lost 6 bases, and 19 bases lay in between. CDR1 SGHRS and CDR2 YFSETQ come from the germline V gene. The CDR3 is made up of 15 amino acids. This sample was taken from a study of identical twins. One entry per CDR3 protein results from TCRdb running MiXCR on the 5' RACE reads. The sample shows some 1,700,000 distinct CDR3 sequences, under 35% of them seen only once. Study-wide points: Twin pairs' shared out-of-frame alpha sequences were enriched in low generation probability. Cord blood beta clonotypes present at high abundance carried fewer insertions; no such pattern appeared in memory repertoires. Twin sharing of out-of-frame TCR alpha was underestimated by models in monozygotic pairs.

In every case, the donor was a healthy Caucasian. The origin of this receptor is a newborn girl in good health. Sequencing used cord blood. The chain links TRBV5-1 to TRBJ1-2, with TRBD1 as a possible D gene (5 bases). The CDR3 sequence is CASSQSPGNGNGYTF. CDR3 bases: TGCGCCAGCAGCCAATCTCCAGGGAACGGGAATGGCTACACCTTC.